Below are 17 T cell receptor beta chains sequenced from a single sample in a study of shared clonotypes between healthy human individuals. Libraries were prepared by immunoSEQ multiplex PCR; TCRdb keeps only in-frame clonotypes and omits some of them. Of 2 million to 2.5 million clones listed, around 95% were seen once; the top ten hold 0.1% to 0.15%. The sequenced sample was naive CD4+ T cells sorted from blood. Documented subset: CD45RA+ positively selected. These receptors were taken from a man aged 18 to 35 in good health.

V gene TRBV5-1 combines with J gene TRBJ2-5; D is perhaps TRBD1 (6 bases). Deletions cut 7 bases from V and 2 bases from J, with 9 bases between. Germline V gene sequence: CDR1 SGHRS, CDR2 YFSETQ. CDR3 size: 12 residues. The DNA for the CDR3 is TGCGCCAGCGGGACAAAGCAAGAGACCCAGTACTTC. Protein: CASGTKQETQYF. Full variable domain (remainder filled in from reference TRBV5-1 and TRBJ2-5): KAGVTQTPRYLIKTRGQQVTLSCSPISGHRSVSWYQQTPGQGLQFLFEYFSETQRNKGNFPGRFSGRQFSNSRSEMNVSTLELGDSALYLCASGTKQETQYFGPGTRLLVL.

The chain uses TRBV6-5 and TRBJ2-1, with 14 bases lining up with TRBD2. The CDR3 consists of 15 residues. J was trimmed by 8 bases and V by 6 bases; bases with no gene match: 6. From germline, CDR1 is MNHEY and CDR2 SVGAGI. Here the CDR3 DNA reads TGTGCCAGCAGCCCGACTAGCGGGGGGGCCTATGAGCAGTTCTTC. Translation gives CASSPTSGGAYEQFF.

The chain couples TRBV19 to TRBJ2-2; perhaps TRBD2 as D (5 bases). V lost 3 bases and J 2 bases, leaving 7 bases between the germline ends. CDR3 length: 14 amino acids. Germline assignment: CDR1 LNHDA and CDR2 SQIVND (reference sequence). Here the CDR3 reads CASSILANTGELFF. CDR3 nucleotides: TGTGCCAGTAGTATTCTAGCTAACACCGGGGAGCTGTTTTTT. Filled out from reference TRBV19 and TRBJ2-2, the complete variable domain reads DGGITQSPKYLFRKEGQNVTLSCEQNLNHDAMYWYRQDPGQGLRLIYYSQIVNDFQKGDIAEGYSVSREKKESFPLTVTSAQKNPTAFYLCASSILANTGELFFGEGSRLTVL.

The rearrangement uses TRBV6-1 and TRBJ2-7; D remains ambiguous. V dropped 0 bases and J dropped 2 bases, with 2 bases sitting between them. The CDR3 has 12 amino acids. Looked up from germline, CDR1 is MNHNS and CDR2 is SASEGT. The CDR3 bases are TGTGCCAGCAGTGAAGCACCCTACGAGCAGTACTTC. Protein sequence: CASSEAPYEQYF.

This chain uses TRBV7-9 with TRBJ1-1, with D maybe TRBD1 (6 bases). CDR3 size: 14 residues. Germline CDR1 is SEHNR and CDR2 is FQNEAQ (reference sequence). Deletions cut 4 bases from V and 4 bases from J, with 13 bases between. CDR3 coding DNA: TGTGCCAGCAGCTGGGGACATGCGACCACTGAAGCTTTCTTT. Translating it yields CASSWGHATTEAFF.

V usage is TRBV10-3 and J usage is TRBJ2-1; 13 positions match TRBD2. The trim removed 6 bases at V and 7 bases at J, leaving 9 bases unmatched. Per the germline V gene, CDR1 is ENHRY and CDR2 is SYGVKD. CDR3 length: 16 residues. The CDR3 sequence is CAISRTSGSFINEQFF. The CDR3 DNA follows: TGTGCCATCAGCAGGACTAGCGGGAGCTTTATTAATGAGCAGTTCTTC.

This clone was detected once. The chain is built from TRBV30 and TRBJ2-5, with a possible D match to TRBD2 (6 bases). The CDR3 sequence is 15 residues long. Per the germline V gene, CDR1 is GTSNPN and CDR2 is SVGIG (reference sequence). Trimming removed 4 bases from V and 1 base from J, with 16 bases in between. This CDR3 is CAWNGLGGAQETQYF. The CDR3, as DNA: TGTGCCTGGAACGGTCTAGGAGGGGCCCAAGAGACCCAGTACTTC.

The V and J genes are TRBV25-1 and TRBJ2-7; 9 positions agree with TRBD1. The CDR3 has 13 amino acids. Germline V CDR1 and CDR2: MGHDK, SYGVNS. V trimming: 6 bases; J trimming: 4 bases; junction bases outside the gene matches: 4. This CDR3 reads CASRLGQGYEQYF. CDR3 DNA: TGTGCCAGCAGACTGGGACAGGGATACGAGCAGTACTTC.

The V gene is TRBV6-1, the J gene TRBJ1-5; D is undetermined. CDR3 length equals 12 residues. The germline V gene encodes CDR1 MNHNS and CDR2 SASEGT. The V gene lost 5 bases and the J gene lost 3 bases, with 5 bases spanning the gap. The CDR3 DNA is TGTGCCAGCAGTAGTACCAATCAGCCCCAGCATTTT. Translating gives CASSSTNQPQHF.

J is TRBJ1-4 and V is TRBV7-9; a weak D match, TRBD1 (5 bases). The CDR3 has 15 amino acids. The V gene lost 5 bases and the J gene lost 6 bases, with 16 bases spanning the gap. Germline lookup yields CDR1 SEHNR and CDR2 FQNEAQ (reference sequence). CDR3 in amino acids: CASSPDGTWDEKLFF. CDR3 in DNA: TGTGCCAGCAGCCCCGATGGGACGTGGGATGAAAAACTGTTTTTT.

In this sample, this clone turned up a few times. V is TRBV4-1 and J is TRBJ1-1; a possible D gene is TRBD1 (6 bases). CDR1 and CDR2 (germline): MGHRA, YSYEKL. V was trimmed by 3 bases and J by 4 bases, leaving 18 bases between them. The CDR3 loop spans 16 amino acids. This chain's CDR3 is CASSQTNRAISTEAFF. For the CDR3, the DNA is TGCGCCAGCAGCCAGACGAACAGGGCTATAAGCACTGAAGCTTTCTTT.

This rearrangement joins TRBV20-1 to TRBJ1-1; possibly TRBD1 for D (6 bases). Trimming took 6 bases from V and 8 from J, leaving 10 bases between them. This CDR3 contains 10 residues. Germline assignment: CDR1 DFQATT and CDR2 SNEGSKA (reference sequence). The CDR3 nucleotides are TGCAGTGCACCTGACAGGGAAGCTTTCTTT. Its protein product is CSAPDREAFF.

The chain links TRBV6-5 to TRBJ1-2; the D is unclear. The V end lost 0 bases, the J end lost 5 bases, and 13 bases lay between the germline ends. The germline gives CDR1 MNHEY, CDR2 SVGAGI. This CDR3 spans 15 amino acids. CDR3 nucleotides: TGTGCCAGCAGTTACTCGTCGGTTTCACGATATGGCTACACCTTC. Translated: CASSYSSVSRYGYTF.

This chain connects TRBV7-9 to TRBJ1-4, with TRBD1 identical over 7 bases. This CDR3 contains 15 residues. The V and J ends lost 4 bases and 6 bases, in that order; junction bases with no gene match: 8. CDR1 and CDR2 from the germline V gene are SEHNR and FQNEAQ (reference sequence). CDR3 amino acids: CASSYSGTADEKLFF. The CDR3 DNA sequence: TGTGCCAGCAGCTATTCCGGGACAGCCGATGAAAAACTGTTTTTT.

This chain uses TRBV5-8 with TRBJ2-7, with D hard to call. This CDR3 has 13 amino acids. CDR1 and CDR2 (germline): SGHTS, YDEGEE. Deletions cut 0 bases from V and 4 bases from J, with 8 bases between. Here the CDR3 reads CASSLGSNYEQYF. DNA for the CDR3: TGTGCCAGCAGCTTGGGGTCTAATTACGAGCAGTACTTC.

The gene calls are TRBV9 and TRBJ2-3; no definite D call. Trimming cost V 3 bases and J 1 base, with 3 bases left between them. CDR1 is SGDLS, CDR2 YYNGEE, per germline. The length of the CDR3 is 12 residues. The CDR3 here is CASSGGTDTQYF. DNA of the CDR3: TGTGCCAGCAGCGGGGGCACAGATACGCAGTATTTT.

J is TRBJ1-2 and V is TRBV7-2; a weak D match, TRBD1 (5 bases). Germline values: CDR1 SGHTA, CDR2 FQGNSA. The CDR3 covers 14 residues. Deletions cut 1 base from V and 8 bases from J, with 14 bases between. CDR3 in amino acids: CASSLGQPSAGYTF. The DNA for the CDR3 is TGTGCCAGCAGCTTAGGACAGCCCAGTGCGGGCTACACCTTC.